Listed here are 6 T cell receptor beta chains from one sample, sequenced in a study of blood T cell repertoires in COVID-19. Produced via immunoSEQ multiplex PCR; TCRdb's table is partial and in-frame only. The sample holds more than 90,000 clones; around 86% are singletons and the top ten take approximately 7.9%. Sequences were obtained from peripheral blood. These receptor sequences come from a man in his 70s with acute or convalescent COVID-19.

The chain uses TRBV5-4 and TRBJ1-1, with 8 bases fitting TRBD1. Trimming cost V 4 bases and J 6 bases; bases outside gene matches: 11. This CDR3 has 15 residues. Germline lookup yields CDR1 SGHNT and CDR2 YYREEE (reference sequence). CDR3 residues: CASSPPGTGESEAFF. The DNA for the CDR3 is TGTGCCAGCAGCCCCCCGGGGACAGGAGAATCTGAAGCTTTCTTT.

The rearrangement joins TRBV29-1 to TRBJ1-4; 8 bases match TRBD1. The CDR3 contains 15 residues. The V and J ends lost 5 bases and 8 bases, in that order; junction bases with no gene match: 13. Germline V gene sequence: CDR1 SQVTM, CDR2 ANQGSEA. In DNA form, the CDR3 reads TGCAGCGTTTCCATCGCAGGACAGGGTGGGGAAAAACTGTTTTTT. Protein sequence: CSVSIAGQGGEKLFF.

The count of this clone is one. Germline and junction disagree at one end, which may indicate a read error. The chain carries TRBV10-3 and TRBJ1-6, with D maybe TRBD1 (6 bases). The length of the CDR3 is 15 residues. The germline CDR1 and CDR2 sequences are ENHRY and SYGVKD. The CDR3 DNA is TGTGGCATCTCCCAGGACAGCTCCTATAATTCACCCCTCCACTTT. It yields the protein CGISQDSSYNSPLHF.

This sequence joins TRBV10-3 and TRBJ2-3; 9 positions agree with TRBD2. Germline trimming cut 7 bases from V and 1 base from J; bases unmatched to any gene: 6. Germline-derived CDR1 and CDR2 are ENHRY and SYGVKD. The CDR3 loop spans 15 amino acids. Written as DNA, the CDR3 is TGTGCCATCACCCCTAGCGGGGCAGGCACAGATACGCAGTATTTT. Translating gives CAITPSGAGTDTQYF.

The chain recombines TRBV11-3 with TRBJ1-3; TRBD1 matches at 7 bases. Trimming took 3 bases from V and 1 from J; bases not matched to a gene: 3. This CDR3 is 15 amino acids long. Germline CDR1 reads SGHNT; CDR2 reads YENEEA. The CDR3 DNA reads as TGTGCCAGCAGCTTTGGGACAGAATCTGGAAACACCATATATTTT. Translated, it gives CASSFGTESGNTIYF.

The CDR3 loop reads CASSATAAGGYTF. In DNA, the CDR3 is TGTGCCAGCAGCGCGACCGCGGCGGGGGGCTACACCTTC. The chain employs TRBV7-6 and TRBJ1-2; D is unresolved. Trimming left V 5 bases short and J 8 bases short, with 15 bases between. The CDR3 has 13 amino acids. Germline values: CDR1 SGHVS, CDR2 FNYEAQ.